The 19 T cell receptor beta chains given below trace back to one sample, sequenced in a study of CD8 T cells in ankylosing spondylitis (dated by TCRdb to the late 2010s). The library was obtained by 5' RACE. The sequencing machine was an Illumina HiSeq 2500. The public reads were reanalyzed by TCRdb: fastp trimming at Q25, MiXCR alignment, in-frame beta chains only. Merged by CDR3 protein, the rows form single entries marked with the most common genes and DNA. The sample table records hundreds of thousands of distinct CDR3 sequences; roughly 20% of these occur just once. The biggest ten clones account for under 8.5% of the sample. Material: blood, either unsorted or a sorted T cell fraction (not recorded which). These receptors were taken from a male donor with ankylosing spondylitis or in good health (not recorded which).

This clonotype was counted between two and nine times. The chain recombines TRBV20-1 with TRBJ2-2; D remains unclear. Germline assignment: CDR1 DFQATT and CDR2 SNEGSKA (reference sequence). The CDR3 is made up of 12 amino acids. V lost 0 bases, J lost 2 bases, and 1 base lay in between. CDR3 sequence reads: CSARENTGELFF. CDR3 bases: TGCAGTGCTAGAGAAAACACCGGGGAGCTGTTTTTT.

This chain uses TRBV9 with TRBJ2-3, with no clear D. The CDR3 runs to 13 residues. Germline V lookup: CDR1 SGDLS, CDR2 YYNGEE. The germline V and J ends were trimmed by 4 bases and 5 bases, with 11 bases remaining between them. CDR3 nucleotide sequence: TGTGCCAGCAGCCCGCGAAACCGAGATACGCAGTATTTT. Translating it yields CASSPRNRDTQYF.

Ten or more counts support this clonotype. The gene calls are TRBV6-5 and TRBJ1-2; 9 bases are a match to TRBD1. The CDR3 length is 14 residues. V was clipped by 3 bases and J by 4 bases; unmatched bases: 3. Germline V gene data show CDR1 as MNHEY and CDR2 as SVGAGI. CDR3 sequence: CASSYGTGSYGYTF. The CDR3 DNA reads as TGTGCCAGCAGTTATGGGACAGGGAGCTATGGCTACACCTTC.

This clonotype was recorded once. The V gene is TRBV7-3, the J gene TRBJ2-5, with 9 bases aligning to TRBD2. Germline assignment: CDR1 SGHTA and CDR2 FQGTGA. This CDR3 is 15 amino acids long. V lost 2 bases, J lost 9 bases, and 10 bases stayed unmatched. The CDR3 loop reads CASSLGLAGLQAQYF. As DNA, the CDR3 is TGTGCCAGCAGCTTAGGGCTAGCGGGGCTCCAGGCCCAGTACTTC.

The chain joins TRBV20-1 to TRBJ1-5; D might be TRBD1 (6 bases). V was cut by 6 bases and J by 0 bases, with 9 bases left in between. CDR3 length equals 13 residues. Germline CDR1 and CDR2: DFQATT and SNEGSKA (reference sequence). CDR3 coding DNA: TGCAGTGCAACAGGGTATAGCAATCAGCCCCAGCATTTT. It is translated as CSATGYSNQPQHF.

The CDR3 loop is CASSWGQRRGTGELFF. Written as DNA, the CDR3 is TGTGCCAGCAGCTGGGGACAGCGGAGAGGAACCGGGGAGCTGTTTTTT. The J gene is TRBJ2-2, the V gene TRBV11-2; 7 bases match TRBD1. The CDR3 is made up of 16 amino acids. CDR1 and CDR2 from the germline V gene are SGHAT and FQNNGV. The junction had 10 bases not matched to a gene; V was cut back by 4 bases and J by 5 bases.

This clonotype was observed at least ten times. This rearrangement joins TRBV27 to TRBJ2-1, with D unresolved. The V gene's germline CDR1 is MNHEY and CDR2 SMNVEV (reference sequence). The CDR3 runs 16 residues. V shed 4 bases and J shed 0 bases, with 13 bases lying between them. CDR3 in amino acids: CASSSVRPSSYNEQFF. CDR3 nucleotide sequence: TGTGCCAGCAGTTCTGTCCGGCCTAGCTCCTACAATGAGCAGTTCTTC.

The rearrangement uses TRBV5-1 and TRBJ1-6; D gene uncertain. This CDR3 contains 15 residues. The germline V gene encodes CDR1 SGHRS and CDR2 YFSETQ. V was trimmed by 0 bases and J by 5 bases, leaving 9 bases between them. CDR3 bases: TGCGCCAGCAGCTTGGCCCGCGGAGATAATTCACCCCTCCACTTT. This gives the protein CASSLARGDNSPLHF.

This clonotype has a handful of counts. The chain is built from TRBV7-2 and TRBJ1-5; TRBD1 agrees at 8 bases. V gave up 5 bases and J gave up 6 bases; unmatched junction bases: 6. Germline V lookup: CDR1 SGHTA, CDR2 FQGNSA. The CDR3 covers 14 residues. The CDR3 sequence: CASSQDRVSQPQHF. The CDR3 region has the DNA TGTGCCAGCAGCCAGGACAGGGTTTCTCAGCCCCAGCATTTT.

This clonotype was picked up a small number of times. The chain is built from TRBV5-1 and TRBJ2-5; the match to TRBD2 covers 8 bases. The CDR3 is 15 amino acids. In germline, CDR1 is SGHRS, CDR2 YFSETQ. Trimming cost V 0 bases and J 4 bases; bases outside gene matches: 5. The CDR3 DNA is TGCGCCAGCAGCTTGGGTCTAACTAGCGGAGAGACCCAGTACTTC. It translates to CASSLGLTSGETQYF.

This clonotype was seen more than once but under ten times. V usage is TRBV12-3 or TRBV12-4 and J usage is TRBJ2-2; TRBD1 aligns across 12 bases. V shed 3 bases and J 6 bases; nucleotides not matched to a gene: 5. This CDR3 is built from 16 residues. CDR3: CASSFPGQGAAGELFF. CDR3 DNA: TGTGCCAGCAGTTTCCCGGGACAGGGGGCGGCCGGGGAGCTGTTTTTT.

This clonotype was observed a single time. This chain's CDR3 is CASSPGLVARNEQFF. The CDR3 DNA reads as TGTGCCAGCAGCCCGGGACTAGTTGCGAGAAATGAGCAGTTCTTC. The chain combines TRBV7-7 with TRBJ2-1; 8 positions agree with TRBD2. Germline assignment: CDR1 SSHAT and CDR2 FNYEAQ (reference sequence). V was clipped by 5 bases and J by 7 bases; unmatched bases: 10. CDR3 length: 15 residues.

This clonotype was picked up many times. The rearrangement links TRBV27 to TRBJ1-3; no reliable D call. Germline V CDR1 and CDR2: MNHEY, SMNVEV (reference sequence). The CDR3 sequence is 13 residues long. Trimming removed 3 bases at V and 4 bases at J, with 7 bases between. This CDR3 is CASSFSAGNTIYF. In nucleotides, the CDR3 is TGTGCCAGCAGTTTCTCCGCCGGAAACACCATATATTTT.

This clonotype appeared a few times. DNA for the CDR3: TGCGCCAGCAGCTTGGAAGGGGGGTCCCTGGCGAACACCGGGGAGCTGTTTTTT. Translating gives CASSLEGGSLANTGELFF. The rearrangement uses TRBV5-1 and TRBJ2-2; possibly TRBD1 or TRBD2 for D (6 bases each). Trimming cost V 0 bases and J 0 bases, with 15 bases left between them. Per the germline V gene, CDR1 is SGHRS and CDR2 is YFSETQ. The CDR3 runs to 18 residues.

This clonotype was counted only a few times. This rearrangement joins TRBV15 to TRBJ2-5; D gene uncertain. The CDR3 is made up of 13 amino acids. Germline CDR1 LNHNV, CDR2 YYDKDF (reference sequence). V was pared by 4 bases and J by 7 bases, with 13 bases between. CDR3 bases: TGTGCCACCAGCACCCCAACTGACGGGACCCAGTACTTC. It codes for CATSTPTDGTQYF.

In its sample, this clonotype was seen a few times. CDR3 nucleotide sequence: TGTGCCAGCAGCCCCTTCTTAACGACTAGCGGGAGGATGGTCACCGGGGAGCTGTTTTTT. The encoded protein is CASSPFLTTSGRMVTGELFF. The chain uses TRBV7-2 and TRBJ2-2; TRBD2 agrees at 13 bases. Trimming removed 5 bases from V and 4 bases from J; junction bases left unmatched: 16. The CDR3 contains 20 residues. From germline, CDR1 is SGHTA and CDR2 FQGNSA.

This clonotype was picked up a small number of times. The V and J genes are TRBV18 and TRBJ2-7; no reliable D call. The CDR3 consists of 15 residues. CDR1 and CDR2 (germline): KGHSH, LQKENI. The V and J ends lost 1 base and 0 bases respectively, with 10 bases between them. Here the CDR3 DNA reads TGTGCCAGCTCACCACAAGGTGCTAGCTCCTACGAGCAGTACGTC. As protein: CASSPQGASSYEQYV.

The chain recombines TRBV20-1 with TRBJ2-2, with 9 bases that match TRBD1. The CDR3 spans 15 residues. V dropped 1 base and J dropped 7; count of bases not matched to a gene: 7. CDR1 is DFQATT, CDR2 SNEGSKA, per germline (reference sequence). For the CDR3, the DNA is TGCAGTGCTAGAGTGGGACAGGGAATTGGCGGGGAGCTGTTTTTT. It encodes CSARVGQGIGGELFF.

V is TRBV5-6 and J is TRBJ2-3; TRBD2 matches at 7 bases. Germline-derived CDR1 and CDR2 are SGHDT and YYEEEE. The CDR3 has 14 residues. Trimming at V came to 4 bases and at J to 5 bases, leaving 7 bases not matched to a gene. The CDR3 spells CASSPWTSEDTQYF. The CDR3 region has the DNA TGTGCCAGCAGCCCTTGGACTAGTGAAGATACGCAGTATTTT.